The present T cell receptor beta chain was sequenced within a study of T-cell memory formation after mild COVID-19. Background on the study: The TCR clusters were mostly specific to one donor.

TCRdb reprocessed the 5' RACE reads with MiXCR, giving one entry per CDR3 protein. Seen here are fewer than 400,000 distinct CDR3 sequences, 10% to 15% observed once, and the top ten hold 20% to 25%. V gave up 6 bases and J gave up 2 bases, with 20 bases separating them. Per the germline V gene, CDR1 is DFQATT and CDR2 is SNEGSKA (reference sequence). The CDR3 has 15 amino acids. Regarding the study as a whole: Day 15 to 85 contracting clones showed balanced CD4/CD8; day 15 to 37 expanders favored CD4+. Several responding clones turned up in pre-infection memory, indicating that cross-reactive memory may have taken part.

A word on this clonotype: Its target is not known.

The sequencing input was PBMCs or a T cell subset sorted from them (not recorded which). V is TRBV20-1 and J is TRBJ2-7, with D perhaps TRBD1 or TRBD2 (5 bases each). This TCR came from a man younger than 35 who had mild COVID-19 (a few samples of this study predate the infection). Cell type and time point are not known. This chain's CDR3 is CSAPLWETAAYEQYF. In DNA, the CDR3 is TGCAGTGCGCCCCTCTGGGAGACAGCAGCCTACGAGCAGTACTTC.